This TCR beta chain was documented in a study of CD8+ T cells in alopecia areata. This CDR3 comprises 11 residues. The germline V gene encodes CDR1 NNHDY and CDR2 SYVADS. With respect to this clone: As yet, its antigen is unknown. Gene names and germline refer to mouse. The read stops 4 residues short of the end of the CDR3; the missing end is completed from the germline J gene.

Broader study findings: Normal scalp showed lower clonality than lesional scalp, especially alopecia totalis/universalis.

Once RNA had been extracted, it was reverse transcribed into cDNA to act as the sequencing template. Assay used: immunoSEQ multiplex PCR; TCRdb lists only in-frame clones, some missing. There are some 110,000 clones in the sample, none observed a single time. The receptor was isolated from a C3H/HeJ mouse with alopecia areata. Mouse strain MHC haplotype: H2-k. The genes are TRBV13-3 and TRBJ1-1; TRBD1 is a possible D gene (5 bases). The sample consisted of lesional skin. CDR3 sequence: CASSAGKEVFF. CDR3 DNA (partial): TGTGCCAGCAGCGCAGGGAAA.